What follows are 6 T cell receptor beta chains derived from one specimen sequenced in a study of T cells in Graves' hyperthyroidism and ophthalmopathy. Amplified TCR beta CDR3 regions came from RNA transcripts. The primer set for the first-round RT-PCR of the TCR CDR3 was HTBI. TCRdb analysed the multiplex PCR reads with MiXCR anew, one entry per CDR3 protein. The sample comprises around 660,000 distinct CDR3 sequences, less than 45% of which are singletons, and 6.5% to 9% rests with the top ten. Material for sequencing was peripheral blood or thyroid tissue (not recorded which). These receptors all come from an adult man with Graves' disease, either hyperthyroidism or ophthalmopathy (not recorded which).

Only a few counts were recorded for this clonotype. In nucleotides, the CDR3 is TGCAGCAGCCCGGACGGGAACACCGGGGAGCTGTTTTTT. Its protein product is CSSPDGNTGELFF. V gene TRBV29-1 combines with J gene TRBJ2-2; no firm D call. V was cut by 8 bases and J by 1 base, with 11 bases left in between. CDR1 is SQVTM, CDR2 ANQGSEA, per germline. The CDR3 contains 13 residues.

In DNA, the CDR3 is TGTGCCATCAGTGAGTTAGACAGGGGGTTAATGAACACTGAAGCTTTCTTT. Protein: CAISELDRGLMNTEAFF. The gene calls are TRBV10-3 and TRBJ1-1; 9 bases are a match to TRBD1. The CDR3 length is 17 residues. Per the germline V gene, CDR1 is ENHRY and CDR2 is SYGVKD. Germline trimming cut 1 base from V and 0 bases from J; bases unmatched to any gene: 6.

The count of this clonotype is one. Since a much larger clone is just one base distant, this may be a read error. This chain uses TRBV29-1 with TRBJ2-5; the D gene is possibly TRBD1 (6 bases). CDR1 and CDR2 from the germline V gene are SQVTM and ANQGSEA. The germline V and J ends were trimmed by 7 bases and 5 bases, with 23 bases remaining between them. This CDR3 comprises 15 residues. The CDR3 reads CSASNSGVLDETQYF. The DNA of the CDR3 is TGCAGCGCTTCCAACTCAGGGGTCTTGGATGAGACCCAGTACTTC.

The V call is TRBV7-9, the J call TRBJ1-1; 9 bases align to TRBD1. Germline assignment: CDR1 SEHNR and CDR2 FQNEAQ (reference sequence). V lost 6 bases, J lost 7 bases, and 12 bases stayed unmatched. The CDR3 sequence is 15 residues long. The CDR3 DNA reads as TGTGCCAGCAGTTCCCGGGACAGGGTCGAGATTGAAGCTTTCTTT. Residues: CASSSRDRVEIEAFF.

This clonotype was counted once. Possible read error: a much larger clone is one base away. This sequence joins TRBV7-2 and TRBJ2-7; D is uncertain. The CDR3 is 15 amino acids. Germline-derived CDR1 and CDR2 are SGHTA and FQGNSA. CDR3 nucleotide sequence: TGTGCCAGCAGCTTTGGGGTCGTATACTCCTACGGGCAGTACTTC. Amino acid sequence: CASSFGVVYSYGQYF.

This clonotype showed up just a few times. The chain uses TRBV2 and TRBJ1-2; D is possibly TRBD1 (5 bases). V was cut by 2 bases and J by 0 bases, with 7 bases left in between. CDR1 and CDR2 (germline): SNHLY, FYNNEI. The CDR3 length is 14 residues. This CDR3 reads CASSEQGSNYGYTF. The CDR3 region has the DNA TGTGCCAGCAGTGAACAGGGATCTAACTATGGCTACACCTTC.